This T cell receptor beta chain is drawn from a study of cytomegalovirus exposure and HLA in healthy donors. The donors were healthy bone marrow donors. PCR primers comprised 60 Vbeta and 13 Jbeta primers. Using immunoSEQ multiplex PCR, the repertoire was profiled, and TCRdb retains in-frame clones only, with some absent. The repertoire holds 95,000 to 100,000 clones, with around 74% as singletons. The CDR3 consists of 14 residues. From germline, CDR1 is SGHKS and CDR2 YYEKEE (reference sequence). V lost 4 bases, J lost 0 bases, and 11 bases lay in between. The chain uses TRBV5-5 and TRBJ2-7; the D gene is possibly TRBD2 (5 bases). The sequence came from a middle-aged woman in good health and CMV-seronegative. The sequencing input was PBMCs. CDR3: CASSPGVGSYEQYF. The CDR3 DNA follows: TGTGCCAGCAGCCCCGGGGTGGGCTCCTACGAGCAGTACTTC.